This T cell receptor beta chain was sequenced in a study of blood T cell repertoires in COVID-19. Study summary: The United States, Italy and Spain provided the acute and convalescent COVID-19 samples. T cells, B-cell-depleted T cells, or PBMCs provided the cDNA or gDNA that served as material.

V gave up 4 bases and J gave up 2 bases, with 9 bases separating them. This CDR3 region has 14 residues. Germline values: CDR1 SNHLY, CDR2 FYNNEI. Original processing methods: Reference gene primer amplification in the assay estimated nucleated cell counts. Repertoires were generated with immunoSEQ multiplex PCR, while TCRdb's copy carries only in-frame clones and drops some. For V, J and clone size, that table is used; D and trimming come from the DNA. The sample lists 250,000 to 350,000 clones, nearly 90% seen once, with roughly 2.9% in the top ten. Ages ranged from about 18 to 90 years, with residence in approximately 23 US areas. This clone was detected only once.

J is TRBJ2-1 and V is TRBV2; D unresolved. Sequencing was carried out using PBMCs or T cells enriched from blood (not recorded which). The clonotype was recovered from a woman in her forties or fifties who had been exposed to COVID-19. CDR3 in DNA: TGTGCCAGCAGTGTCAACAGTCCCTACAATGAGCAGTTCTTC. This gives the protein CASSVNSPYNEQFF. Based on the CDR3 plus reference TRBV2 and TRBJ2-1, the full variable domain is EPEVTQTPSHQVTQMGQEVILRCVPISNHLYFYWYRQILGQKVEFLVSFYNNEISEKSEIFDDQFSVERPDGSNFTLKIRSTKLEDSAMYFCASSVNSPYNEQFFGPGTRLTVL.